The clone carrying this T cell receptor (beta chain) showed up just a few times. The target antigen is unknown. The data stem from a study of T-cell reconstitution after alpha-beta-depleted transplantation in children. Study-level results: When one year had passed after transplant, most T-cell counts and diversity came from newly produced T cells.

Germline values: CDR1 DFQATT, CDR2 SNEGSKA (reference sequence). The V gene end was trimmed by 0 bases and the J gene end by 6 bases; junction bases not matched to a gene: 21. There are 20 residues in the CDR3. For TCRbeta, the library was prepared with unique molecular identifiers. From the PCR reads, TCRdb called clonotypes with MiXCR, one entry per CDR3 protein. The data hold approximately 800,000 distinct CDR3 sequences, with 15% to 20% observed a single time. The sequencing used PBMCs, mostly from graft donor cells, collected 360 days after TCRalphabeta/CD19-depleted stem cell transplant. This TCR derives from a male patient aged 10 to 17 who had a stem cell transplant for acute lymphoblastic leukemia, so the T cells may come from the graft donor. The genes are TRBV20-1 and TRBJ2-1, with 9 bases aligning to TRBD2. This CDR3 reads CSARDRPYTGTSSRINEQFF. CDR3 in DNA: TGCAGTGCTAGAGATAGGCCTTACACCGGGACTAGCAGTAGGATCAATGAGCAGTTCTTC.